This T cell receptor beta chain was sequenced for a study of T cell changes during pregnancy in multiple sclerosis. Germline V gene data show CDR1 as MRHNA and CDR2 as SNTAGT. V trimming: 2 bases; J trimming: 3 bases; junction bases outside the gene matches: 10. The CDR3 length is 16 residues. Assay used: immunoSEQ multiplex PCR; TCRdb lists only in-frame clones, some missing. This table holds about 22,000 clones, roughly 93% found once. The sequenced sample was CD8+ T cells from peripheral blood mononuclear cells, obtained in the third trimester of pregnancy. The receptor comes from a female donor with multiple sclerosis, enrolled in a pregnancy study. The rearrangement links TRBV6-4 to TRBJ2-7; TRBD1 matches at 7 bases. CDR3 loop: CASSDETGNLNYEQYF. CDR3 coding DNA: TGTGCCAGCAGTGACGAGACAGGGAACTTAAACTACGAGCAGTACTTC.